Detailed here is one T cell receptor beta chain. These data are taken from a study of blood T cell repertoires in COVID-19. On the study more broadly: The study drew acute and convalescent COVID-19 samples from the United States, Italy and Spain. Nucleic acid was either cDNA or gDNA, and it came from T cells, B-cell-depleted T cells, or PBMCs.

Authors' analysis steps: Estimated nucleated cell counts came from reference gene primer amplification. Produced via immunoSEQ multiplex PCR; TCRdb's table is partial and in-frame only. V, J and clone size reflect that table, while D and trimming were determined from the DNA. This sample carries 50,000 to 70,000 clones, 80% to 90% of them seen once, and the ten largest clones take 6.9%. In germline, CDR1 is MNHEY, CDR2 SVGAGI. V dropped 2 bases and J dropped 6; count of bases not matched to a gene: 6. CDR3 length: 14 amino acids. This receptor was taken from a man aged 60 to 75 with active or convalescent COVID-19. Sequencing was carried out using peripheral blood. This rearrangement joins TRBV6-5 to TRBJ2-7; TRBD2 matches at 8 bases. This CDR3 is CASSYSGLAGEQYF. CDR3 DNA: TGTGCCAGCAGTTACAGTGGACTAGCAGGCGAGCAGTACTTC.